Described below is a single T cell receptor beta chain sequence and its context. The antigen is undetermined. Both 60 Vbeta primers and 13 Jbeta primers went into the PCR. TCRdb's table, derived via immunoSEQ multiplex PCR, lists solely in-frame clones and lacks some. The profile covers under 200,000 clones, with 75% to 90% appearing a single time and under 3% taken by the ten largest. This entry belongs to a study of cytomegalovirus exposure and HLA in healthy donors. Overall study results and limits: A highly shared variant cluster was judged a likely technical artifact. Exclusion as indistinguishable affected some V segments, including TRBV6-2 and TRBV6-3. According to the study, some 160 TCR beta chains were cytomegalovirus-associated.

The CDR3 loop spans 12 amino acids. Trimming removed 4 bases at V and 5 bases at J, with 9 bases between. Per the germline V gene, CDR1 is SEHNR and CDR2 is FQNEAQ (reference sequence). This receptor was identified in a male donor in good health and CMV-seronegative. The specimen was PBMCs. This chain connects TRBV7-9 to TRBJ2-7, with D possibly TRBD2 on 7 matching bases. The CDR3 sequence: CASSSGGHEQYF. The CDR3 DNA follows: TGTGCCAGCAGCTCGGGGGGCCACGAGCAGTACTTC.